What follows are 18 T cell receptor beta chains derived from one specimen sequenced in a study of PD-1 blockade in classical Hodgkin lymphoma. With no exception, relapse followed autologous stem cell transplantation in all patients, and brentuximab vedotin exposure varied. Produced via immunoSEQ multiplex PCR; TCRdb's table is partial and in-frame only. Altogether 40,000 or so clones are present, 78% being singletons, with the ten largest covering 10% to 15%. The sequencing here drew on peripheral blood mononuclear cells (PBMCs), taken at baseline. The receptors come from a human donor with classical Hodgkin lymphoma.

The gene calls are TRBV12-5 and TRBJ1-5, with no clear D. Per the germline V gene, CDR1 is LGHNT and CDR2 is FRNRAP. Deletions cut 2 bases from V and 5 bases from J, with 10 bases between. This CDR3 has 14 amino acids. CDR3 residues: CASGLFGSDQPQHF. The CDR3 DNA follows: TGTGCTAGTGGTTTGTTCGGAAGCGATCAGCCCCAGCATTTT.

The chain recombines TRBV18 with TRBJ1-2; no reliable D call. The germline V and J ends were trimmed by 3 bases and 2 bases, with 7 bases remaining between them. Germline CDR1 and CDR2: KGHSH and LQKENI. CDR3 length: 13 amino acids. The CDR3 region is CASSPDPNYGYTF. CDR3 in DNA: TGTGCCAGCTCACCGGATCCAAACTATGGCTACACCTTC. The entire variable domain, with the rest obtained from reference TRBV18 and TRBJ1-2, is as follows: NAGVMQNPRHLVRRRGQEARLRCSPMKGHSHVYWYRQLPEEGLKFMVYLQKENIIDESGMPKERFSAEFPKEGPSILRIQQVVRGDSAAYFCASSPDPNYGYTFGSGTRLTVV.

This clone is deemed medium-sized. The chain employs TRBV5-1 and TRBJ1-3; a possible D gene is TRBD1 (6 bases). CDR3 length: 13 residues. Germline V gene lookup returns CDR1 SGHRS and CDR2 YFSETQ. V lost 10 bases and J 4 bases, leaving 15 bases between the germline ends. The CDR3 region is CAGPGARGNTIYF. CDR3 nucleotides: TGCGCCGGTCCAGGGGCCAGAGGAAACACCATATATTTT.

The gene calls are TRBV4-2 and TRBJ1-4; 8 nucleotides agree with TRBD1. V lost 3 bases and J lost 4; bases outside the gene matches: 7. The CDR3 loop spans 16 amino acids. Germline CDR1 reads LGHNA; CDR2 reads YNFKEQ. The CDR3 nucleotides are TGTGCCAGCAGCCAGGGACAGGTTGGTGGTAATGAAAAACTGTTTTTT. It is translated as CASSQGQVGGNEKLFF.

This clone was seen a handful of times. The V gene is TRBV7-2, the J gene TRBJ2-3; 9 bases line up with TRBD2. The germline V gene encodes CDR1 SGHTA and CDR2 FQGNSA. Germline trimming cut 4 bases from V and 0 bases from J; bases unmatched to any gene: 5. The CDR3 is made up of 16 amino acids. CDR3 sequence: CASSYPSGASTDTQYF. In DNA form, the CDR3 reads TGTGCCAGCAGCTATCCTAGCGGGGCTAGCACAGATACGCAGTATTTT.

The chain uses TRBV6-1 and TRBJ1-4; D is undetermined. Trimming stripped 3 bases from V and 5 bases from J, with 1 base between. Germline V CDR1 and CDR2: MNHNS, SASEGT. The CDR3 runs 11 residues. CDR3 coding DNA: TGTGCCAGCAGTGAGAATGAAAAACTGTTTTTT. The encoded protein is CASSENEKLFF.

V is TRBV5-1 and J is TRBJ1-6, with 7 positions matching TRBD1. The CDR3 has 18 amino acids. Germline V gene sequence: CDR1 SGHRS, CDR2 YFSETQ. The V and J ends lost 0 bases and 2 bases, in that order; junction bases with no gene match: 8. In nucleotides, the CDR3 is TGCGCCAGCAGCTTGGGGCCAACAGGGGTCGCCTATAATTCACCCCTCCACTTT. Amino acids: CASSLGPTGVAYNSPLHF.

V is TRBV7-7 and J is TRBJ2-5, with 9 bases lining up with TRBD1. Germline assignment: CDR1 SSHAT and CDR2 FNYEAQ (reference sequence). The V gene end was trimmed by 5 bases and the J gene end by 5 bases; junction bases not matched to a gene: 9. The length of the CDR3 is 15 residues. The CDR3 region has the DNA TGTGCCAGCAGCATGGGACAGGGAGCAGGGGAGACCCAGTACTTC. Translating it yields CASSMGQGAGETQYF.

This chain links TRBV9 with TRBJ2-5; 9 positions match TRBD1. The length of the CDR3 is 16 residues. In germline, CDR1 is SGDLS, CDR2 YYNGEE. V trimming: 0 bases; J trimming: 1 base; junction bases outside the gene matches: 4. CDR3: CASSVGDRATQETQYF. Here the CDR3 DNA reads TGTGCCAGCAGCGTAGGGGACAGGGCTACCCAAGAGACCCAGTACTTC. Complete variable domain (other parts from reference TRBV9 and TRBJ2-5): DSGVTQTPKHLITATGQRVTLRCSPRSGDLSVYWYQQSLDQGLQFLIQYYNGEERAKGNILERFSAQQFPDLHSELNLSSLELGDSALYFCASSVGDRATQETQYFGPGTRLLVL.

This clone was detected many times. The genes are TRBV7-9 and TRBJ1-1; 8 bases align to TRBD1. CDR1 SEHNR and CDR2 FQNEAQ come from the germline V gene (reference sequence). Unmatched junction bases numbered 9, after V lost 5 bases and J lost 1 base. This CDR3 is built from 16 residues. CDR3 in DNA: TGTGCCAGCAGCCGACAGGGGACACGACGGAACACTGAAGCTTTCTTT. This gives the protein CASSRQGTRRNTEAFF.

This clone counts as medium-sized. The chain uses TRBV7-8 and TRBJ1-1; D uncertain. Germline V gives CDR1 SGHVS, CDR2 FQNEAQ. The CDR3 contains 12 residues. V was trimmed by 6 bases and J by 2 bases, leaving 7 bases between them. CDR3 bases: TGTGCCAGCAGTCTTTTAAACACTGAAGCTTTCTTT. Its translation: CASSLLNTEAFF.

This sequence joins TRBV4-3 and TRBJ1-4, with 7 bases aligning to TRBD1. V lost 4 bases to trimming and J lost 7 bases; unmatched junction nucleotides: 9. The CDR3 is made up of 15 amino acids. Per the germline V gene, CDR1 is LGHNA and CDR2 is YSLEER. CDR3: CASSPLGYRGEKLFF. The CDR3 DNA sequence: TGCGCCAGCAGCCCCTTGGGGTACAGGGGTGAAAAACTGTTTTTT.

The V and J genes are TRBV7-9 and TRBJ1-2; D remains unclear. V lost 1 base, J lost 5 bases, and 11 bases lay in between. In germline, CDR1 is SEHNR, CDR2 FQNEAQ (reference sequence). The CDR3 extends over 14 amino acids. The CDR3 loop is CASSLDSAPYGYTF. CDR3 in DNA: TGTGCCAGCAGCTTAGACAGTGCTCCATATGGCTACACCTTC.

The chain recombines TRBV7-2 with TRBJ1-1; D not resolved. CDR1 SGHTA and CDR2 FQGNSA come from the germline V gene. CDR3 length: 14 residues. Trimming pared 5 bases from V and 6 bases from J, leaving 16 bases between. CDR3 loop: CASSGYKLGAEAFF. The CDR3 region has the DNA TGTGCCAGCAGCGGATACAAACTTGGCGCTGAAGCTTTCTTT. Variable domain in full (rest from reference TRBV7-2 and TRBJ1-1): GAGVSQSPSNKVTEKGKDVELRCDPISGHTALYWYRQSLGQGLEFLIYFQGNSAPDKSGLPSDRFSAERTGGSVSTLTIQRTQQEDSAVYLCASSGYKLGAEAFFGQGTRLTVV.

Only a few counts were recorded for this clone. The V call is TRBV25-1, the J call TRBJ2-5; 7 bases are a match to TRBD1. The CDR3 loop spans 13 amino acids. The germline V gene has CDR1 MGHDK and CDR2 SYGVNS. With 2 bases clipped from V and 5 bases from J, the junction kept 2 bases outside the gene matches. For the CDR3, the DNA is TGTGCCAGCAGTGAACAGGGGGTGGAGACCCAGTACTTC. It translates to CASSEQGVETQYF.

This clone was seen a single time. This chain joins TRBV27 and TRBJ1-1, with D perhaps TRBD1 (5 bases). Germline V lookup: CDR1 MNHEY, CDR2 SMNVEV (reference sequence). V was clipped by 5 bases and J by 1 base, with 11 bases between them. This CDR3 is built from 14 residues. CDR3 amino acids: CASSLLTGNTEAFF. CDR3 nucleotide sequence: TGTGCCAGCAGTCTTTTAACAGGGAACACTGAAGCTTTCTTT.

The chain has TRBV7-2 and TRBJ2-7; 11 bases line up with TRBD2. J gave up 3 bases and V 1 base, and 8 bases lay outside the gene matches. This CDR3 has 17 residues. Germline V gene sequence: CDR1 SGHTA, CDR2 FQGNSA. In DNA, the CDR3 is TGTGCCAGCAGCTTAGGTTTTCTGCTAGCGGGGGGCTACGAGCAGTACTTC. This translates into CASSLGFLLAGGYEQYF.

The rearrangement joins TRBV19 to TRBJ1-1, with D hard to call. Germline V gene lookup returns CDR1 LNHDA and CDR2 SQIVND (reference sequence). CDR3 length equals 15 residues. V lost 5 bases to trimming and J lost 4 bases, with 17 bases between them. CDR3 sequence: CASSRGIRVSTEAFF. In DNA, the CDR3 is TGTGCCAGTAGTCGCGGGATAAGGGTGAGCACTGAAGCTTTCTTT.